This is a list of T cell receptor beta chains from one sample in a study of control samples from healthy donors and cancer patients. Sequenced by immunoSEQ multiplex PCR; TCRdb stores in-frame clones only, minus some. The sample has 100,000 to 150,000 clones; around 92% are singletons. The material sequenced was blood. The source of these receptors is a woman between 45 and 65 years old in good health. Both conserved end residues are part of each CDR3. Fields, in order: V gene, D gene, clone size, J gene, CDR3 protein, CDR3 DNA. The D gene is left open where the match is weak. The listing skips clone size in some rows; elsewhere it reads once, few, many or a size class.

>TRBV7-2|NA|NA|TRBJ2-3
CASSSQSTLAAATDTQYF
TGTGCCAGCAGCTCTCAAAGCACCCTTGCGGCGGCAACAGATACGCAGTATTTT
>TRBV5-4|NA|NA|TRBJ2-5
CASSFGGGQETQYF
TGTGCCAGCAGCTTCGGAGGGGGACAAGAGACCCAGTACTTC
>TRBV27|NA|NA|TRBJ2-3
CDSLGGSCTDTQYF
TGTGACAGCCTAGGAGGGAGTTGCACAGATACGCAGTATTTT
>TRBV12-3/TRBV12-4|NA|NA|TRBJ1-5
CASRQFGQPQHF
TGTGCCAGTCGTCAGTTTGGCCAGCCCCAGCATTTT
>TRBV30|NA|few|TRBJ2-7
CAWSFVSFADHYEQYF
TGTGCCTGGAGTTTCGTTTCCTTTGCCGACCACTACGAGCAGTACTTC
>TRBV5-1|TRBD1|NA|TRBJ1-3
CASRMTQGGSGNTIYF
TGCGCCAGCAGAATGACCCAGGGGGGCTCTGGAAACACCATATATTTT
>TRBV7-9|NA|NA|TRBJ2-3
CASSLTGTDTQYF
TGTGCCAGCAGCTTAACGGGCACAGATACGCAGTATTTT
>TRBV10-3|NA|NA|TRBJ1-1
CAIREGSTEAFF
TGTGCCATCAGGGAGGGATCCACTGAAGCTTTCTTT
>TRBV27|TRBD1|NA|TRBJ2-3
CASTRQGAADTQYF
TGTGCCAGTACTAGACAGGGGGCTGCGGATACGCAGTATTTT
>TRBV27|NA|NA|TRBJ2-1
CASSSIGEGDYNEQFF
TGTGCCAGCAGTTCGATTGGTGAGGGTGATTACAATGAGCAGTTCTTC